The rows below give T cell receptor beta chains drawn from one sample of a study of cytomegalovirus exposure and HLA in healthy donors. Profiled with immunoSEQ multiplex PCR; TCRdb holds only in-frame clones, not every one. The sample lists hundreds of thousands of clones; 75% to 90% were seen once. The specimen sequenced was PBMCs. The receptors here all came from a woman younger than 35 in good health and CMV-seronegative. Each CDR3 is given with its conserved first and last residue. The order of the fields is J gene, clone size, V gene, CDR3 protein. Some rows mark clone size as missing; the rest say once, few, many or name a class of expanded clone.

J: TRBJ2-7; size: -; V: TRBV10-3; CDR3: CAIGDRADSHEQYF
J: TRBJ1-6; size: once; V: TRBV6-5; CDR3: CASSYRYRANSPLHF
J: TRBJ2-7; size: -; V: TRBV30; CDR3: CAWSVRRGPYEQYF
J: TRBJ1-1; size: -; V: TRBV4-1; CDR3: CASSHLKTGANTEAFF
J: TRBJ1-2; size: -; V: TRBV5-5; CDR3: CASRGAGQNYGYTF
J: TRBJ2-3; size: -; V: TRBV5-6; CDR3: CASSLRGGTDTQYF
J: TRBJ2-7; size: -; V: TRBV6-5; CDR3: CASRADRGSYEQYF
J: TRBJ1-1; size: -; V: TRBV2; CDR3: CASSEEGSTEAFF
J: TRBJ1-5; size: -; V: TRBV4-1; CDR3: CASSQATGGSRPQHF
J: TRBJ2-5; size: -; V: TRBV28; CDR3: CASSFRTGDYQETQYF
J: TRBJ2-1; size: -; V: TRBV5-6; CDR3: CASSLAGSAEFF
J: TRBJ2-5; size: -; V: TRBV15; CDR3: CATSRGGQTQETQYF
J: TRBJ2-3; size: -; V: TRBV6-1; CDR3: CASSEGLAGDGDTQYF
J: TRBJ2-7; size: -; V: TRBV6-6; CDR3: CASSRPGQGFYEQYF
J: TRBJ2-7; size: -; V: TRBV11-2; CDR3: CASSFGLAEMTKDEQYF
J: TRBJ2-7; size: -; V: TRBV4-1; CDR3: CASSQDPRTSYEQYF
J: TRBJ1-2; size: -; V: TRBV2; CDR3: CASSESQGRRKGYGYTF
J: TRBJ2-1; size: -; V: TRBV2; CDR3: CASSDGGSYNEQFF
J: TRBJ1-1; size: -; V: TRBV30; CDR3: CAWSVRWSAGIARMNTEAFF
J: TRBJ2-3; size: -; V: TRBV5-1; CDR3: CASSLDRERDTQYF
J: TRBJ2-7; size: -; V: TRBV5-1; CDR3: CASSAGTGGSYEQYF
J: TRBJ2-5; size: once; V: TRBV5-1; CDR3: CASSSGGGEETQYF
J: TRBJ2-5; size: -; V: TRBV28; CDR3: CASKYHPAAKETQYF
J: TRBJ1-1; size: -; V: TRBV4-1; CDR3: CASSQGQGAMNTEAFF
J: TRBJ2-7; size: -; V: TRBV6-5; CDR3: CASSGGGAFSYEQYF
J: TRBJ1-5; size: -; V: TRBV5-6; CDR3: CASSLVHTGVSNQPQHF
J: TRBJ1-5; size: -; V: TRBV27; CDR3: CASSPPSRQGMSNQPQHF
J: TRBJ1-3; size: -; V: TRBV11-2; CDR3: CASRLNGGTGNTIYF
J: TRBJ1-5; size: -; V: TRBV2; CDR3: CASSSTVSTNQPQHF
J: TRBJ1-2; size: -; V: TRBV30; CDR3: CAWSNPARRRGRYTF
J: TRBJ2-7; size: few; V: TRBV5-1; CDR3: CASSFGGGQAEQYF
J: TRBJ1-1; size: few; V: TRBV18; CDR3: CASSPRTGTNTEAFF
J: TRBJ2-5; size: -; V: TRBV6-1; CDR3: CASSEWDRTSGAQETQYF
J: TRBJ1-2; size: -; V: TRBV4-1; CDR3: CASSQSGEAYGYTF
J: TRBJ2-4; size: -; V: TRBV28; CDR3: CASTRSLAKNIQYF
J: TRBJ2-7; size: -; V: TRBV27; CDR3: CASSPTDPYEQYF
J: TRBJ1-4; size: -; V: TRBV2; CDR3: CAAQGLSREKLFF
J: TRBJ1-2; size: -; V: TRBV6-5; CDR3: CASSYFPGPLVF
J: TRBJ2-1; size: -; V: TRBV27; CDR3: CASSLNENEQFF
J: TRBJ2-2; size: -; V: TRBV4-2; CDR3: CASSQSGSQDGELFF
J: TRBJ2-7; size: -; V: TRBV28; CDR3: CASRSSRVGEQYF
J: TRBJ1-1; size: few; V: TRBV29-1; CDR3: CSVLSENTEAFF
J: TRBJ2-7; size: -; V: TRBV5-4; CDR3: CASSPGQGAYEQYF
J: TRBJ2-1; size: -; V: TRBV6-1; CDR3: CASSEGSQGYNEQFF
J: TRBJ1-1; size: few; V: TRBV10-3; CDR3: CAIKRQGDRTEAFF
J: TRBJ2-7; size: -; V: TRBV5-1; CDR3: CASSGGGLTYEQYF
J: TRBJ2-1; size: -; V: TRBV5-1; CDR3: CASRDASGILYNEQFF
J: TRBJ2-4; size: -; V: TRBV12-2; CDR3: CASRLGVRLQGNIQYF
J: TRBJ2-5; size: -; V: TRBV2; CDR3: CASKNRDRGQETQYF
J: TRBJ2-6; size: -; V: TRBV6-4; CDR3: CASSDNTGGISGANVLTF